This entry concerns a single TCR beta chain. These data belong to a study of cytomegalovirus exposure and HLA in healthy donors. Primers: 60 Vbeta forward and 13 Jbeta reverse. Produced via immunoSEQ multiplex PCR; TCRdb's table is partial and in-frame only. The sample consists of approximately 190,000 clones, around 78% of them appearing once. The sequencing sample was made of PBMCs. The clonotype comes from a woman aged 25-40 years in good health and CMV-seropositive.

The CDR3 nucleotides read TGTGCCAGCAGCCCCCTGACTAGCGGGCTTTACAATGAGCAGTTCTTC. Translation: CASSPLTSGLYNEQFF. This sequence joins TRBV13 and TRBJ2-1, with 10 bases matching TRBD2. Germline assignment: CDR1 PRHDT and CDR2 FYEKMQ (reference sequence). With 5 bases clipped from V and 4 bases from J, the junction kept 8 bases outside the gene matches. The CDR3 extends over 16 amino acids.